This TCR beta chain appears in the sequencing data of a study of vaccination effects on CD4 cells after COVID-19 (dated by TCRdb to the early 2020s). For context, the study as a whole: Two doses of either the BNT162b2 or the mRNA-1273 mRNA SARS-CoV-2 vaccine were administered to participants. A total of some eleven COVID-19 convalescent patients and a handful of SARS-CoV-2-naive healthy vaccine recipients were included in the full study. In the study, cultures from other donors were sequenced using the Oncomine TCR Beta short-read assay on an Illumina iSeq 100. SARS-CoV-2 spike-specific CD4+ TCR repertoires from before and after mRNA vaccination were compared in COVID-19 convalescent patients and in infection-naive vaccine recipients.

Including the terminal cysteine and phenylalanine, the CDR3 comprises 14 residues. The entry retains the CDR3 DNA only, 42 bases that are in frame from base 1. According to the germline V gene, CDR1 reads SGHTA and CDR2 reads FQGNSA. From V the trimming removes 8 bases and from J it removes 3 bases, while the gene matches leave 3 bases of the junction unaccounted for. Findings and caveats that apply to the study as a whole: The study was limited by a small number of convalescent patients, and early post-infection timepoints were lacking. In healthy vaccine recipients, vaccine-induced clones were almost all SARS-CoV-2 mono-reactive, with only 1 of 255 being cross-reactive with common cold coronaviruses. Both infection-induced and vaccine-induced clones contracted markedly at late post-vaccination timepoints, which is consistent with waning T cell responses.

For this clone: This clone's antigen is unknown. No base-level quality is on record; no much larger clone is a single base apart.

In the ViraFEST assay, PBMC were stimulated with viral peptide pools, and antigen-specific CD4+ T cell clonotypes were then identified by expansion using TCR sequencing. After roughly 11 days of culture, CD4+ T cells were isolated with the EasySep CD4+ T cell isolation kit. Negative nucleocapsid antibody results before and after vaccination confirmed that the healthy vaccine recipients had no prior SARS-CoV-2 infection. A few million PBMC per well were cultured with approximately 10 ug/ml peptides in IMDM containing roughly 5% human AB serum, approximately 10 IU/ml IL-2 and gentamicin. On days 3 and 7, half of the culture medium was replaced with fresh IL-2-containing medium. Unless noted otherwise, every peptide stimulation condition was grown in triplicate wells. Using Ficoll-Paque Plus gradient centrifugation, PBMC were separated from whole blood and then either used fresh or cryopreserved at -140C. Overlapping peptide pools spanned the spike proteins of SARS-CoV-2 and the common cold coronaviruses HCoV-NL63, HCoV-OC43 and HCoV-229E. The QIAamp micro DNA kit was used to extract genomic DNA from the cultured CD4+ T cells.

To prepare the library, the immunoSEQ multiplex PCR assay was applied. DNA from the cultured and isolated CD4+ T cells underwent TCR beta CDR3 sequencing. The study's processing was this. The analysis removed non-productive TCR sequences, trimmed reads to the CDR3 region, and retained only CDR3s that were 7 or more amino acids long. Antigen-specific clonotypes were identified with the MANAFEST web app by comparing expansion in peptide wells against reference cultures. Positive clones required FDR<0.05 expansion versus reference and all other wells, odds ratio above 5, and frequency above 0.1% in two replicate wells. A clonotype was defined as cross-reactive if the clonotype was significantly expanded both in SARS-CoV-2 spike wells and in at least one common cold coronavirus spike condition. Using the stringdist R package, CDR3 similarity was measured by Levenshtein distance, and unrooted trees were constructed with ape in R 3.6.1. What TCRdb holds here is the immuneACCESS table cut down to in-frame rearrangements. Part of the clones is not present; checked against another copy, under half of the missing clones reflect an unresolved V gene, and the others are unexplained. The D gene and trimming were derived from the DNA, and the V and J assignments and clone size from that table. The sample records roughly 25,000 clones, about three quarters of which are singletons. The top ten hold roughly 5% of the sample.

Material: CD4+ T cells from PBMCs cultured with SARS-CoV-2 spike peptides, obtained before COVID-19 vaccination. Per the publication, the cell subset or site label means: SARS-CoV-2 spike overlapping peptide pool stimulation. The TCR originated in a human donor who received a COVID-19 vaccine. The sequence links TRBV7-2 to TRBJ2-5; a stretch of 13 junction bases matches TRBD2. In nucleotides, the sequence is TGTGCCAGCGGACTAGCGGGAGCCAAAGAGACCCAGTACTTC. Its protein reads: CASGLAGAKETQYF.